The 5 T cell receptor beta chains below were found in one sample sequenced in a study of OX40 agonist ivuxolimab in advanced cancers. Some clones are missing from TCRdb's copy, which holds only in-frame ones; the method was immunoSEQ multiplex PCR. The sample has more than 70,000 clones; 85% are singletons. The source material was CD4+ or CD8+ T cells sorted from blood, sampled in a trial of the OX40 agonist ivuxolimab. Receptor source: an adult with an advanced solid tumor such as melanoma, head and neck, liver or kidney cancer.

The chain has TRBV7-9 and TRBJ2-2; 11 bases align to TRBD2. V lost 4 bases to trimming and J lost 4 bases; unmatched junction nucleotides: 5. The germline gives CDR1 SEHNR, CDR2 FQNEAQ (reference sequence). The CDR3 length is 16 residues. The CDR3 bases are TGTGCCAGCAGCTCCCCAACTAGCGGGAGCACCGGGGAGCTGTTTTTT. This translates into CASSSPTSGSTGELFF. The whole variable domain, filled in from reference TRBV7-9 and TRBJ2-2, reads DTGVSQNPRHKITKRGQNVTFRCDPISEHNRLYWYRQTLGQGPEFLTYFQNEAQLEKSRLLSDRFSAERPKGSFSTLEIQRTEQGDSAMYLCASSSPTSGSTGELFFGEGSRLTVL.

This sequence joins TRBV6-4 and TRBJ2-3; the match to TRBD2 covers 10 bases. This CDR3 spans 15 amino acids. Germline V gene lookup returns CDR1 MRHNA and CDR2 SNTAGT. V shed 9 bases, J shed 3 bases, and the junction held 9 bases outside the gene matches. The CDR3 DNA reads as TGTGCCAGTAATAGCGGGGGGTTGTGGACAGATACGCAGTATTTT. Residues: CASNSGGLWTDTQYF.

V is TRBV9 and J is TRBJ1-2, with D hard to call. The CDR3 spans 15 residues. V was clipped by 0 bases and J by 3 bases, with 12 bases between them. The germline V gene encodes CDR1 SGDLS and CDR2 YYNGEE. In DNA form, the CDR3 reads TGTGCCAGCAGCGTAGATGCGAGGGCCGACTATGGCTACACCTTC. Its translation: CASSVDARADYGYTF.

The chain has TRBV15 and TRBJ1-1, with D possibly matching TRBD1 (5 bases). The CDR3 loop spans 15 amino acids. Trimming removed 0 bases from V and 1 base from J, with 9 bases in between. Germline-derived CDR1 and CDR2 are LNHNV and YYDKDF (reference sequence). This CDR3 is CATSRDRDWNTEAFF. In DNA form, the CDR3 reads TGTGCCACCAGCAGAGACCGGGACTGGAACACTGAAGCTTTCTTT.

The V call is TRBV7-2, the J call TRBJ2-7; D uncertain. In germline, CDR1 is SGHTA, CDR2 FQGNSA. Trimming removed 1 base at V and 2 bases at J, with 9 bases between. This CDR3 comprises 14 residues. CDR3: CASSLVDSTYEQYF. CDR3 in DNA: TGTGCCAGCAGCTTAGTAGACTCCACCTACGAGCAGTACTTC.